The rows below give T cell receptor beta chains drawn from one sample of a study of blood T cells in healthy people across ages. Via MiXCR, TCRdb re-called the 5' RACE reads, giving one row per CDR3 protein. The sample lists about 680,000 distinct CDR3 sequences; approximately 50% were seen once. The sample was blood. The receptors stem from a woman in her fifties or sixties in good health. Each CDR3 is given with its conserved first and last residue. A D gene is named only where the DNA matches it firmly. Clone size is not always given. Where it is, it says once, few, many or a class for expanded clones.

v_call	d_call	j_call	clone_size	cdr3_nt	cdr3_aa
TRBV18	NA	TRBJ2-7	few	TGTGCCAGCTCACCGGGCCGGCTTAGCTCCTACGAGCAGTACTTC	CASSPGRLSSYEQYF
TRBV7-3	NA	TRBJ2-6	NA	TGTGCCAGCAGCTCGCCTCGTTTCTCTGGGGCCAACGTCCTGACTTTC	CASSSPRFSGANVLTF
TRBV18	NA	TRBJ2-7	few	TGTGCCAGCTCACCCCAACGTGGCGGAAACGGGGACGAGCAGTACTTC	CASSPQRGGNGDEQYF
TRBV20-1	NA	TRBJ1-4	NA	TGCAGTGCTAGTGGGGTCGCCTTTGCTCGTGGGACAAAGAATGAAAAACTGTTTTTT	CSASGVAFARGTKNEKLFF
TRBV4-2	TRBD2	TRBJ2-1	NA	TGTGCCAGCAGCCAAGTACTAGCGGGAGGCCGGGGTGAGCAGTTCTTC	CASSQVLAGGRGEQFF
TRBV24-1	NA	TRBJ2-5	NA	TGTGCCACCAGTGATTTTTCAGGGGAGAATGAGCAGTACTTC	CATSDFSGENEQYF
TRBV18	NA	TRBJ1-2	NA	TGTGCCAGCTCACCAATCGGCCTCAGGGCGGGTCGTGGAAACTATGGCTACACCTTC	CASSPIGLRAGRGNYGYTF
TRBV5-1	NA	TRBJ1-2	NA	TGCGCCAGCAGCTTGGAAGGAGGCGGACCCATCATTAACTATGGCTACACCTTC	CASSLEGGGPIINYGYTF
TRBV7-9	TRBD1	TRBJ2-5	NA	TGTGCCAGCAGCTTACCAACAGGGGTTCGAGAGACCCAGTACTTC	CASSLPTGVRETQYF
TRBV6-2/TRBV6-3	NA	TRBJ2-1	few	TGTGCCAGCAGTTATCTAGCGGAGGGGGCTGGCAATGAGCAGTTCTTC	CASSYLAEGAGNEQFF
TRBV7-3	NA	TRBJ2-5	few	TGTGCCAGCAGCTTAGGGGGTAAGGGATTGGATGAGCAGTACTTC	CASSLGGKGLDEQYF
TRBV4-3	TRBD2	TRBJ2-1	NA	TGCGCCAGCAGCCAAGACGAGCGGGAGGGCAGGAATGAGCAGTTCTTC	CASSQDEREGRNEQFF
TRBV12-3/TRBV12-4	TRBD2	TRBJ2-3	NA	TGTGCCAGCAGTCCCGCAGGACTAGCTTCCACAGATACGCAGTATTTT	CASSPAGLASTDTQYF
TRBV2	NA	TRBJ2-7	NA	TGTGCCAGCAGGAGGGCTACCAGCTCCTACGAGCAGTACTTC	CASRRATSSYEQYF
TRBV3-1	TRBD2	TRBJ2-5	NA	TGTGCCAGCAGCCAAACTAGCGGGAGTGGGCAGACCCAGTACTTC	CASSQTSGSGQTQYF
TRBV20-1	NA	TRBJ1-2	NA	TGCAGTGCAGGAATACTACTAGGCTATGGCTACACCTTC	CSAGILLGYGYTF
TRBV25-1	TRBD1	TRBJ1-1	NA	TGTGCCAGCTTAGGACAGGGAGGGATGAACACTGAAGCTTTCTTT	CASLGQGGMNTEAFF
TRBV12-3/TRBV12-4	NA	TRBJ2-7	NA	TGTGCCAGCAGTTTAGCGCAAGGGTCCTACAATGAGCAGTACTTC	CASSLAQGSYNEQYF
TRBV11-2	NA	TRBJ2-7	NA	TGTGCCAGCAGCTTATTTTGGCTAGCGGAGCAGTACTTC	CASSLFWLAEQYF
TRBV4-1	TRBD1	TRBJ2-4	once	TGCGCCAGCAGCCAAGGGGCCGGGACAGGGGGAAACATTCAGTACTTC	CASSQGAGTGGNIQYF
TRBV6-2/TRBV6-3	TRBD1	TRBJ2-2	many	TGTGCCAGCAGAGGACAGGGGGACACCGGGGAGCTGTTTTTT	CASRGQGDTGELFF
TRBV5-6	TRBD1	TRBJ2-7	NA	TGTGCCAGCAGTCATCGGACAGGGGACTCCTACGAGCAGTACTTC	CASSHRTGDSYEQYF
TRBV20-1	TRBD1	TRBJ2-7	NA	TGCAGTGCCCCCCTCCTGGGACAGGGTTCAAGAGAGCAGTACTTC	CSAPLLGQGSREQYF
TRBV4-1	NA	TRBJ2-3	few	TGCGCCAGCAGCCAACTGACGGCGGGAAAAGATACGCAGTATTTT	CASSQLTAGKDTQYF
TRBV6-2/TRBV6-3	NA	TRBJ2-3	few	TGTGCCAGCGGAAACACAGATACGCAGTATTTT	CASGNTDTQYF
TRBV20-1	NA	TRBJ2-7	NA	TGCCCGAGGGGGGGCAGGAACAATGAGCAGTACTTC	CPRGGRNNEQYF
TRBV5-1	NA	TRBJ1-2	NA	TGCGCCAGCAGCTTGTCCGGGACAATTATCGATGGCTACACCTTC	CASSLSGTIIDGYTF
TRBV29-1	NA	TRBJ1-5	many	TGCAGCGTTAGCTTGACAGGCGGACAGCCCCAGCATTTT	CSVSLTGGQPQHF